The clone carrying this TCR beta chain was seen only a few times. The antigen is undetermined. A second about 7 to 11 cycle PCR used barcoded and J-beta primers. Each single sample gave us at least 3 million CDR3-containing paired-end reads. TCRdb reprocessed the 5' RACE reads via MiXCR and lists one record per CDR3 protein. The profile shows about 1.6 million distinct CDR3 sequences, 30% to 35% of them singletons. The data were taken from a study of blood T cells in healthy people across ages. CDR3 length: 13 amino acids. With 7 bases clipped from V and 4 bases from J, the junction kept 5 bases outside the gene matches. The germline V gene has CDR1 SQVTM and CDR2 ANQGSEA. Findings and limits, study-wide: As naive T cell percentage varied, TCR beta diversity correlated strongly with it. Fewer expanded clones and more diversity marked long-lived versus aged donors.

Specimen: blood. The source is a woman aged 25 to 39 in good health. V usage is TRBV29-1 and J usage is TRBJ2-7, with 12 bases fitting TRBD1. This CDR3 is CSGGQGAGYEQYF. Written as DNA, the CDR3 is TGCAGCGGGGGACAGGGGGCCGGGTACGAGCAGTACTTC.